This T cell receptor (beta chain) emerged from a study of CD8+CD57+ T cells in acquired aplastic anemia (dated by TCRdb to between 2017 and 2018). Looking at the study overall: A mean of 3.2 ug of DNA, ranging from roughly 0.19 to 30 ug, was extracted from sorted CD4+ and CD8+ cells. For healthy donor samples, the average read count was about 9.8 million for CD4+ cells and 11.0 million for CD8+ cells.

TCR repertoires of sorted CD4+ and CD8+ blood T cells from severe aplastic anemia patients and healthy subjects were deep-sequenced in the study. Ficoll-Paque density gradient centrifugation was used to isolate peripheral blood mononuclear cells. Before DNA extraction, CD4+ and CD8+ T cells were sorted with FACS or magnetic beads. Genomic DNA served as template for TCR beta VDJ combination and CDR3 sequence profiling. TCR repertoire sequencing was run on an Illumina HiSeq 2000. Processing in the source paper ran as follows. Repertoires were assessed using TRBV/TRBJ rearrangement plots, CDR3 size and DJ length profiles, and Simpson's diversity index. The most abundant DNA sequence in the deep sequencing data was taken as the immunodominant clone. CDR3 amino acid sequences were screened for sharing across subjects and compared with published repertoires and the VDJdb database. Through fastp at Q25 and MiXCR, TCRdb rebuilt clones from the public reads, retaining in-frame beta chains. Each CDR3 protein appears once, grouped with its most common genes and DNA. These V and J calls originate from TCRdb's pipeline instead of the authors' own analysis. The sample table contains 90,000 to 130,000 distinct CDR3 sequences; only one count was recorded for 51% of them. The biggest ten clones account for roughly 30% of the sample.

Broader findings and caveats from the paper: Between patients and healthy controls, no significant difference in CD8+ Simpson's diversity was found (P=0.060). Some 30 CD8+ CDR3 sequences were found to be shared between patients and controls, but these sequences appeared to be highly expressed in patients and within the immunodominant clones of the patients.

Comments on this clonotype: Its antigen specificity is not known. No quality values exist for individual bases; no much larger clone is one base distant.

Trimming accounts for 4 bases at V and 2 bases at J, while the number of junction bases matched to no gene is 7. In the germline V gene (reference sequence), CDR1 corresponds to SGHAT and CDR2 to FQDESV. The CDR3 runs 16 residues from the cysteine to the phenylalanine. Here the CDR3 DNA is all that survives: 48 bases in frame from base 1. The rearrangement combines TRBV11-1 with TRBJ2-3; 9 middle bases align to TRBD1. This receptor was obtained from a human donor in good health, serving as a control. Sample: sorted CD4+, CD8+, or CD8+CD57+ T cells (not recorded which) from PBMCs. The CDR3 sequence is CASSSGQGTFTDTQYF. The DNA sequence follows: TGTGCCAGCAGCTCCGGACAGGGGACTTTCACAGATACGCAGTATTTT. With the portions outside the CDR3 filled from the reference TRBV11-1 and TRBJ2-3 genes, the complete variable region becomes EAEVAQSPRYKITEKSQAVAFWCDPISGHATLYWYRQILGQGPELLVQFQDESVVDDSQLPKDRFSAERLKGVDSTLKIQPAELGDSAMYLCASSSGQGTFTDTQYFGPGTRLTVL.